This record covers a single T cell receptor (beta chain). Its antigen is unidentified. Primers for the PCR totalled 60 Vbeta and 13 Jbeta. Here immunoSEQ multiplex PCR was the method, and the copy in TCRdb shows in-frame clones only, minus some. Of 85,000 to 130,000 clones listed, approximately 80% are singletons. CDR1 and CDR2 from the germline V gene are LNHDA and SQIVND (reference sequence). The CDR3 length is 14 residues. The entry originates in a study of cytomegalovirus exposure and HLA in healthy donors. Overall study findings and caveats: Accurate HLA-A and HLA-B prediction from TCR beta sequences was reported for most subjects. What a later analysis showed was that several of the most significant clusters appeared linked to common viral pathogens.

This clonotype originated in a female donor in good health and CMV-seropositive. The rearrangement uses TRBV19 and TRBJ2-5; TRBD2 might be the D (5 bases). TRBJ2-7 matches the DNA end more closely, so the J call is doubtful. The specimen sequenced was PBMCs. CDR3 DNA: TGTGCCAGTAGTATCGGTCTCGGACTCTACGAGCAGTACTTC. Translated, it gives CASSIGLGLYEQYF.